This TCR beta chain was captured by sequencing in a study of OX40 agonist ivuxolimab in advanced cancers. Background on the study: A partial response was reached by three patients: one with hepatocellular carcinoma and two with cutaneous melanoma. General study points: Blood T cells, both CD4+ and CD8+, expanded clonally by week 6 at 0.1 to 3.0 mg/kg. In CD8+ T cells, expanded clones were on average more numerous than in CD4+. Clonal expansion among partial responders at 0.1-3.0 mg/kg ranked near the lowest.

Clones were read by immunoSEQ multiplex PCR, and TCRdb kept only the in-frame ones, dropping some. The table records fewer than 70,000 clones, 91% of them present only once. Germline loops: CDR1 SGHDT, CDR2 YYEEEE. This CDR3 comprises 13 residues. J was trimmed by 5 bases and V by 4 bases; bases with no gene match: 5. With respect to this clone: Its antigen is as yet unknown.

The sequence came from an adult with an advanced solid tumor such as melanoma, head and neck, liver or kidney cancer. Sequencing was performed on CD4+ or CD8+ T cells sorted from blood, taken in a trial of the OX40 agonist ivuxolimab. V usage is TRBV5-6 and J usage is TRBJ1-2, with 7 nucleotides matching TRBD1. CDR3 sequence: CASSGGGWYGYTF. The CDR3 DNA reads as TGTGCCAGCAGCGGAGGGGGCTGGTATGGCTACACCTTC.